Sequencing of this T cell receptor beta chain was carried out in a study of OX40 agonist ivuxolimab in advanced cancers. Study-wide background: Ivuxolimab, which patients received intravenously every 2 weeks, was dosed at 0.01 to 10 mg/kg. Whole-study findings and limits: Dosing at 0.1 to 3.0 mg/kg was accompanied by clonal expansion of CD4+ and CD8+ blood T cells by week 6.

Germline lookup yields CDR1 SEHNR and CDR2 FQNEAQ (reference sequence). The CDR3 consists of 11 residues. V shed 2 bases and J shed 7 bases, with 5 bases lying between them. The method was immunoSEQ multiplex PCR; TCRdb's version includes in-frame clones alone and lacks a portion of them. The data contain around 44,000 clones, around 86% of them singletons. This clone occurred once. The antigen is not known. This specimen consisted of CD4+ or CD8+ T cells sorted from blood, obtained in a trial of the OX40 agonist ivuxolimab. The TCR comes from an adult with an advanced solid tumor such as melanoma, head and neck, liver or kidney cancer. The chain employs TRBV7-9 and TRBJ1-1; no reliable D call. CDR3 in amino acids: CASSLTLEAFF. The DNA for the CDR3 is TGTGCCAGCAGCTTAACCCTTGAAGCTTTCTTT.